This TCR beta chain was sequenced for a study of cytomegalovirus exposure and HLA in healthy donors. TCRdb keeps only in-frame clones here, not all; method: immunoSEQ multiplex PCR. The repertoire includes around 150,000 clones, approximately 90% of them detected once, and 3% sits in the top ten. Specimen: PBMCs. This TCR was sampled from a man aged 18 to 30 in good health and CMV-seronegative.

CDR3 amino acids: CASSQGAYSNQPQHF. In DNA form, the CDR3 reads TGTGCCAGCAGTCAGGGGGCCTATAGCAATCAGCCCCAGCATTTT. The V and J genes are TRBV28 and TRBJ1-5; TRBD1 aligns across 8 bases. J was trimmed by 0 bases and V by 5 bases; bases with no gene match: 3. The CDR3 totals 15 residues. Looked up from germline, CDR1 is MDHEN and CDR2 is SYDVKM.